The next 17 T cell receptor beta chains were all read from a single sample in a study of long-term antiretroviral therapy in people with HIV. Sequencing used immunoSEQ v3.0 at survey level. Produced via immunoSEQ multiplex PCR; TCRdb's table is partial and in-frame only. The data show tens of thousands of clones, approximately 83% seen once. The material was unsorted PBMCs, obtained 0.7 years before starting antiretroviral therapy. Every receptor here comes from a young man with HIV.

The chain joins TRBV5-1 to TRBJ2-3; 9 bases are shared with TRBD2. With 1 base clipped from V and 2 bases from J, the junction kept 5 bases outside the gene matches. Germline assignment: CDR1 SGHRS and CDR2 YFSETQ. This CDR3 contains 16 residues. CDR3 coding DNA: TGCGCCAGCAGCTTGAAAGCGGGGGGAAACACAGATACGCAGTATTTT. It encodes CASSLKAGGNTDTQYF.

V is TRBV7-6 and J is TRBJ1-6; weak D call: TRBD1 (5 bases). This CDR3 comprises 12 residues. The germline gives CDR1 SGHVS, CDR2 FNYEAQ. The germline V and J ends were trimmed by 4 bases and 8 bases, with 6 bases remaining between them. CDR3: CASSSGDSPLHF. For the CDR3, the DNA is TGTGCCAGCAGCTCGGGGGATTCACCCCTCCACTTT.

This clone was observed a single time. The DNA of the CDR3 is TGCAGCGTGTGGGGGGGAATTTCCTACAATGAGCAGTTCTTC. As protein: CSVWGGISYNEQFF. V usage is TRBV29-1 and J usage is TRBJ2-1, with TRBD2 matching over 7 bases. CDR1 is SQVTM, CDR2 ANQGSEA, per germline. The CDR3 totals 14 residues. After removal of 6 bases from V and 1 base from J, the junction contained 6 bases not matched to a gene.

The chain recombines TRBV19 with TRBJ1-3; possible D gene TRBD1, 6 bases. From germline, CDR1 is LNHDA and CDR2 SQIVND (reference sequence). The CDR3 contains 16 residues. Trimming stripped 3 bases from V and 0 bases from J, with 12 bases between. CDR3 DNA sequence: TGTGCCAGTAGTATGACAGGTGACCCCTCTGGAAACACCATATATTTT. Amino acid sequence: CASSMTGDPSGNTIYF.

This clone has only a few counts. The chain recombines TRBV6-5 with TRBJ1-2, with 8 positions matching TRBD1. The CDR3 contains 14 residues. Per the germline V gene, CDR1 is MNHEY and CDR2 is SVGAGI. V lost 6 bases, J lost 6 bases, and 9 bases stayed unmatched. CDR3 region: CASSHGQGRDGYTF. The CDR3 DNA follows: TGTGCCAGCAGCCACGGACAGGGTCGAGATGGCTACACCTTC.

This chain uses TRBV6-6 with TRBJ1-2, with D unresolved. Germline V lookup: CDR1 MNHNY, CDR2 SVGAGI (reference sequence). The V gene lost 8 bases and the J gene lost 3 bases, with 13 bases spanning the gap. The CDR3 consists of 13 residues. The CDR3 DNA reads TGTGCCAGCCTACCTCACGAGCACTATGGCTACACCTTC. Amino acids: CASLPHEHYGYTF.

V gene TRBV19 combines with J gene TRBJ2-7; perhaps D is TRBD1 or TRBD2 (5 bases each). The CDR3 covers 15 residues. Germline CDR1 is LNHDA and CDR2 is SQIVND (reference sequence). Trimming took off 2 bases at V and 5 bases at J, with 16 bases between the two ends. Here the CDR3 reads CASSISLGAIHEQYF. In nucleotides, the CDR3 is TGTGCCAGTAGTATATCTCTCGGGGCTATCCACGAGCAGTACTTC.

This chain connects TRBV7-2 to TRBJ2-2; 13 bases are shared with TRBD2. Germline CDR1 is SGHTA and CDR2 is FQGNSA. The J segment lost 3 bases and the V segment lost 2 bases, leaving 3 bases of the junction unmatched. This CDR3 is 17 amino acids long. The CDR3 loop reads CASSLLGLAGDTGELFF. CDR3 in DNA: TGTGCCAGCAGCTTACTTGGACTAGCGGGGGACACCGGGGAGCTGTTTTTT.

The chain has TRBV15 and TRBJ2-4, with 7 nucleotides matching TRBD1. The CDR3 contains 13 residues. The V segment lost 0 bases and the J segment 12 bases; nucleotides outside the gene matches: 5. Per germline, CDR1 LNHNV and CDR2 YYDKDF (reference sequence). This chain's CDR3 is CATSRDQKGAQYF. CDR3 bases: TGTGCCACCAGCAGAGATCAAAAGGGGGCTCAGTACTTC.

The chain has TRBV4-1 and TRBJ2-1; TRBD2 agrees at 12 bases. Germline trimming cut 2 bases from V and 6 bases from J; bases unmatched to any gene: 2. Looked up from germline, CDR1 is MGHRA and CDR2 is YSYEKL. The CDR3 sequence is 15 residues long. CDR3 coding DNA: TGCGCCAGCAGCCAACCTAGCGGGAGGGCCAATGAGCAGTTCTTC. It is translated as CASSQPSGRANEQFF.

This rearrangement joins TRBV25-1 to TRBJ1-2, with 8 bases identical to TRBD1. CDR3 length equals 15 residues. V gave up 1 base and J gave up 5 bases; unmatched junction bases: 6. Germline CDR1 reads MGHDK; CDR2 reads SYGVNS. The CDR3 is CASSESGRGLYGYTF. CDR3 coding DNA: TGTGCCAGCAGTGAATCGGGCAGGGGGCTGTATGGCTACACCTTC.

V usage is TRBV7-2 and J usage is TRBJ1-5, with D maybe TRBD1 (6 bases). V was pared by 1 base and J by 4 bases, with 17 bases between. This CDR3 contains 17 residues. Germline values: CDR1 SGHTA, CDR2 FQGNSA. The CDR3: CASSLVPQGLGNQPQHF. CDR3 coding DNA: TGTGCCAGCAGCTTAGTCCCCCAGGGGCTGGGGAATCAGCCCCAGCATTTT.

The chain recombines TRBV7-2 with TRBJ2-7, with 9 bases aligning to TRBD1. The J segment lost 3 bases and the V segment lost 2 bases, leaving 2 bases of the junction unmatched. The CDR3 is 14 residues long. CDR1 is SGHTA and CDR2 is FQGNSA in the germline V gene. CDR3 DNA: TGTGCCAGCAGCTTATCGACAGGGGGCTACGAGCAGTACTTC. It codes for CASSLSTGGYEQYF.

V and J are TRBV10-3 and TRBJ1-2; the match to TRBD1 covers 10 bases. The CDR3 is 16 amino acids. Trimming cost V 2 bases and J 8 bases; bases outside gene matches: 11. The V gene's germline CDR1 is ENHRY and CDR2 SYGVKD. The CDR3 protein is CAISEPTGTGAQGYTF. The CDR3 region has the DNA TGTGCCATCAGTGAGCCCACGGGGACAGGGGCACAGGGCTACACCTTC.

The chain uses TRBV19 and TRBJ2-5; maybe TRBD1 (5 bases). Germline CDR1 is LNHDA and CDR2 is SQIVND (reference sequence). V was clipped by 1 base and J by 2 bases, with 11 bases between them. CDR3 length: 15 amino acids. CDR3 sequence reads: CASSIVLGQQETQYF. The CDR3 bases are TGTGCCAGTAGTATAGTGTTGGGGCAACAAGAGACCCAGTACTTC.

This rearrangement joins TRBV4-3 to TRBJ2-1; 13 bases map to TRBD2. Per the germline V gene, CDR1 is LGHNA and CDR2 is YSLEER. V trimming: 2 bases; J trimming: 7 bases; junction bases outside the gene matches: 8. The CDR3 has 17 residues. The CDR3 reads CASSQSRTSGRRNEQFF. CDR3 nucleotides: TGCGCCAGCAGCCAATCCCGGACTAGCGGGAGAAGGAATGAGCAGTTCTTC.

This rearrangement joins TRBV5-1 to TRBJ2-5; D ambiguous. Per the germline V gene, CDR1 is SGHRS and CDR2 is YFSETQ. Trimming cost V 3 bases and J 0 bases, with 6 bases left between them. The CDR3 covers 13 residues. The CDR3 nucleotides read TGCGCCAGCAGCTCCGCGAACCAAGAGACCCAGTACTTC. Translating it yields CASSSANQETQYF.